Sequencing of this TCR beta chain was carried out in a study of radiotherapy plus CTLA-4 blockade in lung cancer. Study as a whole: Disease control was achieved by 31% of patients, and objective responses by 18%. Findings and limits, study-wide: The study found tumor-derived TCR clones expanded in blood after radiotherapy plus ipilimumab. Alongside interferon-beta, early blood T cell clone dynamics were reportedly the best predictor of response.

In regard to this clone: Its antigen is still unknown.

Method: immunoSEQ multiplex PCR; TCRdb's copy keeps in-frame clones and lacks some. Of around 77,000 clones in the sample, approximately 73% are singletons; the top ten hold roughly 10%. The CDR3 is 13 amino acids. CDR1 is MNHEY, CDR2 SVGAGI, per germline. The source of this sequence is a human donor with non-small cell lung cancer whose response to radiotherapy plus ipilimumab could not be evaluated. V is TRBV6-5 and J is TRBJ2-5, with 7 bases identical to TRBD1. Near its end, the DNA agrees better with TRBJ2-7, so the J call may be wrong. The sample here was peripheral blood, taken from a patient treated with radiotherapy plus ipilimumab. CDR3 protein: CASSYSDRHEQYF. The CDR3 nucleotides are TGTGCCAGCAGTTACTCGGACAGGCACGAGCAGTACTTC.